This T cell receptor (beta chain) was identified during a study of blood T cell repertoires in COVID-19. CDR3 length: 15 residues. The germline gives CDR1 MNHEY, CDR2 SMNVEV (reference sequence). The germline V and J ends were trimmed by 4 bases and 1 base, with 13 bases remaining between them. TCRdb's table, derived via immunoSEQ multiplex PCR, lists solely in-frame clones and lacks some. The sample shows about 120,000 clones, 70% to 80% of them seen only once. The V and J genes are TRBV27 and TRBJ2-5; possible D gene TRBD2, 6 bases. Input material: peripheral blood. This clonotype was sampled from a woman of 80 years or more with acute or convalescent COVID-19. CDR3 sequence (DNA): TGTGCCAGCAGTTCCCTAGCGATCCGCCAAGAGACCCAGTACTTC. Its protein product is CASSSLAIRQETQYF.